This T cell receptor (beta chain) was sequenced during a study of blood T cells in healthy people across ages. The CDR3 is 20 amino acids. V was clipped by 2 bases and J by 1 base, with 24 bases between them. This clonotype showed up just a few times. Its target is not known. The use of a sample-barcoded 5' primer and a J-beta primer mix characterized a second PCR of roughly 6 to 11 cycles. A single record per CDR3 protein comes from TCRdb applying MiXCR to the 5' RACE reads. The repertoire has over 700,000 distinct CDR3 sequences, roughly 25% of them found once; the top ten carry around 9.2%. Study findings and constraints: As age increased, TCR beta diversity per million T cells fell in a roughly linear fashion.

The sample was also linked to a second study, of T cells of mothers and their children.

Sequenced material: blood. The receptor was derived from a boy aged 5-17 years in good health. The J gene is TRBJ2-4, the V gene TRBV12-3 or TRBV12-4; D uncertain. The DNA for the CDR3 is TGTGCCAGCAGTTTAAATTGGCTAGTGACCAACCAGACGGCCAAAAACATTCAGTACTTC. Its protein is CASSLNWLVTNQTAKNIQYF.